The source of this T cell receptor beta chain is a study of shared clonotypes between healthy human individuals. Findings of the study overall: Some naive CD4 clonotypes, 4% to 6%, turned up in common across several donors.

The trim removed 3 bases at V and 5 bases at J, leaving 17 bases unmatched. This CDR3 is built from 18 residues. CDR1 and CDR2 (germline): MGHDK, SYGVNS. It was CD45RO-negative cells, positively selected for CCR7, that made up naive CD8 cells, with terminally differentiated effector memory CD45RA+ cells excluded. This clone was detected once. Its antigen is currently unknown. The data were produced by immunoSEQ multiplex PCR, yet TCRdb's version contains in-frame clones alone and is incomplete. The table shows more than 2 million clones, with around 93% occurring only once. The sequencing sample was made of naive CD8+ T cells from PBMCs. This rearrangement joins TRBV25-1 to TRBJ2-7; 9 bases are a match to TRBD2. The clonotype comes from a man aged 18 to 29 in good health. Some clones in this sample may be carry-over from other donors' samples. CDR3 residues: CASSDRLAGTAGGDEQYF. Written as DNA, the CDR3 is TGTGCCAGCAGTGATCGGCTAGCGGGAACCGCAGGAGGGGACGAGCAGTACTTC.